The next 8 T cell receptor beta chains were all read from a single sample in a study of tumor-infiltrating lymphocytes in primary liver carcinoma. The tissue used was unsorted bulk material of about 19-34 mg. RNA and DNA were co-extracted from it with the AllPrep DNA/RNA mini kit. The authors made TCR beta cDNA from 450 to 600 ng total RNA with a constant-region primer. Nested multiplex PCR, run for three rounds with slightly modified ARM-PCR, yielded TCR beta libraries. TRBV1-TRBV30 forward and Cbeta reverse primers drove the first two roughly 10-cycle rounds. TCRdb called the multiplex PCR reads again in MiXCR, with one record for every CDR3 protein. Of 90,000 to 110,000 distinct CDR3 sequences listed, approximately 78% are singletons. Specimen: liver tumor tissue from sampling region 3. Subset given: tumor region T3, left-lateral pole. Receptors originate from a man aged 35-49 years with primary liver carcinoma and hepatitis B virus infection.

This clonotype was seen only a few times. Being one base from a much bigger clone, this may be a read error. This rearrangement joins TRBV7-6 to TRBJ2-1; TRBD1 might be the D (6 bases). The CDR3 is 15 residues long. Germline V gene data show CDR1 as SGHVS and CDR2 as FNYEAQ. V lost 1 base and J lost 7, with 14 bases in between. CDR3 amino acids: CASSLGTEGLNEQFF. As DNA, the CDR3 is TGTGCCAGCAGCTTAGGGACAGAGGGTTTAAATGAGCAGTTCTTC.

For this clonotype: Since no conserved phenylalanine or tryptophan closes the CDR3, a read error is the likely cause. The chain employs TRBV6-5 and TRBJ2-1; the match to TRBD1 covers 9 bases. Germline V lookup: CDR1 MNHEY, CDR2 SVGAGI. The CDR3 spans 17 residues. The CDR3 nucleotides read TGTGCCCGCAGTGACCGATCCGGGACAGGGCCATACAATGAGCAGTTCTTA. Translation: CARSDRSGTGPYNEQFL.

To note about this clonotype: This likely comes from a read error, as the CDR3 has no conserved phenylalanine or tryptophan at its end. The V and J genes are TRBV6-6 and TRBJ2-6; possibly TRBD2 for D (6 bases). V dropped 2 bases and J dropped 5 bases, with 16 bases sitting between them. Germline CDR1 and CDR2: MNHNY and SVGAGI (reference sequence). The CDR3 length is 17 residues. The chain's CDR3 is CASSYRSRGSRANVLTI. The CDR3 DNA reads as TGTGCCAGCAGTTACCGGAGCCGGGGGTCTCGGGCCAACGTCCTGACTATC.

The chain combines TRBV29-1 with TRBJ2-3; D call uncertain. This CDR3 is built from 13 residues. Germline V gene data show CDR1 as SQVTM and CDR2 as ANQGSEA. Trimming shortened V by 3 bases and J by 7 bases, and 14 bases separated the two germline ends. This CDR3 reads CSVDANHAYTQYF. DNA of the CDR3: TGCAGCGTTGATGCCAATCATGCGTATACGCAGTATTTT.

V usage is TRBV6-5 and J usage is TRBJ1-1; the D gene is possibly TRBD1 (5 bases). V lost 5 bases to trimming and J lost 5 bases, with 9 bases between them. The CDR3 has 12 residues. Per germline, CDR1 MNHEY and CDR2 SVGAGI. CDR3: CASSGALTEAFF. The CDR3 bases are TGTGCCAGCAGTGGGGCACTTACTGAAGCTTTCTTT.

This clonotype was recorded once. Germline and junction disagree at one end, which may indicate a read error. The chain couples TRBV30 to TRBJ2-7; D uncertain. Germline assignment: CDR1 GTSNPN and CDR2 SVGIG (reference sequence). The CDR3 contains 13 residues. CDR3 in DNA: TGTGCCTGGAGTGGAGGCTGGGCCTACGAACAGTACTTC. Translating it yields CAWSGGWAYEQYF.

A note on this clonotype: Germline is not matched at one junction end, which may reflect a read error. This chain joins TRBV6-1 and TRBJ2-3; maybe TRBD2 (5 bases). Looked up from germline, CDR1 is MNHNS and CDR2 is SASEGT. The length of the CDR3 is 14 residues. For the CDR3, the DNA is TGTGCCAGCAGTGTTGGGCTAGCTACAGATATGCAGTATTTT. It encodes CASSVGLATDMQYF.

Concerning this clonotype: A junction boundary mismatches the germline segment, possibly from a read error. V gene TRBV12-3 or TRBV12-4 combines with J gene TRBJ2-1, with 10 bases aligning to TRBD2. This CDR3 has 15 residues. The CDR3 region is CASSLGLAEGVWQFF. CDR3 sequence (DNA): TGCGCCAGCAGCCTAGGACTAGCGGAAGGGGTTTGGCAGTTCTTC.